This TCR beta chain was captured in a study of blood T cell repertoires in COVID-19. V lost 7 bases, J lost 0 bases, and 10 bases lay in between. Germline-derived CDR1 and CDR2 are ENHRY and SYGVKD. The CDR3 extends over 13 amino acids. Individuals aged roughly 18 to 90 years were recruited from 24 US areas. Repertoires were generated with immunoSEQ multiplex PCR, while TCRdb's copy carries only in-frame clones and drops some. The data show some 150,000 clones, approximately 87% seen once. This clonotype originated in a woman in her twenties or thirties with acute COVID-19. The chain joins TRBV10-3 to TRBJ2-7; D might be TRBD2 (6 bases). The specimen sequenced was PBMCs or T cells enriched from blood (not recorded which). As DNA, the CDR3 is TGTGCCATCATGCGGGACGGCTCCTACGAGCAGTACTTC. Its protein product is CAIMRDGSYEQYF.